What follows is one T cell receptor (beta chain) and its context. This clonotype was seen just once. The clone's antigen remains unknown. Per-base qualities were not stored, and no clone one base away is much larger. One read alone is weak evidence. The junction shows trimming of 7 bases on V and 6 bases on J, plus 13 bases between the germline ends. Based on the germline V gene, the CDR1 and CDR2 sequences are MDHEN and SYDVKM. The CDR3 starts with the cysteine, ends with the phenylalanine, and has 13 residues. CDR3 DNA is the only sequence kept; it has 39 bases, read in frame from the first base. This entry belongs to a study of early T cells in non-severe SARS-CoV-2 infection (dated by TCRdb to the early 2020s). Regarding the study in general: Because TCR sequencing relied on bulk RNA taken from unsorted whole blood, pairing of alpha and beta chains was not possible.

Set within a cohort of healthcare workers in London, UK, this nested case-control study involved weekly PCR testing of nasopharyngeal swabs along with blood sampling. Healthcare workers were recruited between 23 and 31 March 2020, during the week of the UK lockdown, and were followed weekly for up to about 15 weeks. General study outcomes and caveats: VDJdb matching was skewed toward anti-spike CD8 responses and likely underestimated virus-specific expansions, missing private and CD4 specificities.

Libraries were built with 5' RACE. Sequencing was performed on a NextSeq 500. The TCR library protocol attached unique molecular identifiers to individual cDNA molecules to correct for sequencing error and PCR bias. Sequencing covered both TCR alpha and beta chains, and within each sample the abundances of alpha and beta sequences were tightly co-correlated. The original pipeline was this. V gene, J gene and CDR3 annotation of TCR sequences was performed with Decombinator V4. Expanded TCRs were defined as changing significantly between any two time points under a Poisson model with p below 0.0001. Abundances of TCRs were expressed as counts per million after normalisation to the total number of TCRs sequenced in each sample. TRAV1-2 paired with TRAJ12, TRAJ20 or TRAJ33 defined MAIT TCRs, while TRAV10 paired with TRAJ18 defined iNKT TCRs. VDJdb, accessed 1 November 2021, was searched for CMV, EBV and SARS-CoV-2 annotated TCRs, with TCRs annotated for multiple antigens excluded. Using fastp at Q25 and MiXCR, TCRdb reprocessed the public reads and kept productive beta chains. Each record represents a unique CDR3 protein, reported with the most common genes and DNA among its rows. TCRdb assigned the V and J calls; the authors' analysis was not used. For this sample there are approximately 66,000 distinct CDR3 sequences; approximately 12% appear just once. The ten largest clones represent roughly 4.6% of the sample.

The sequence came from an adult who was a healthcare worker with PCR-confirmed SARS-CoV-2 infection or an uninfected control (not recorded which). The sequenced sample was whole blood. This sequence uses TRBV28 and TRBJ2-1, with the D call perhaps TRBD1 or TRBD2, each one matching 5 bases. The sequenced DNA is TGTGCCAGCACGGGACCGGCTAGCAATGAGCAGTTCTTC. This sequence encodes CASTGPASNEQFF.